Described below is a single TCR beta chain sequence and its context. This sample was taken from a study of T cell changes during pregnancy in multiple sclerosis. Germline V gene sequence: CDR1 MDHEN, CDR2 SYDVKM. The length of the CDR3 is 14 residues. V lost 6 bases, J lost 1 base, and 3 bases stayed unmatched. TCRdb keeps only in-frame clones here, not all; method: immunoSEQ multiplex PCR. The sample lists 78,000 or so clones, around nine tenths seen once, with more than 0.4% in the top ten. This receptor was obtained from a female donor with multiple sclerosis, enrolled in a pregnancy study. The chain has TRBV28 and TRBJ1-5; 7 bases are shared with TRBD1. Sample: CD4+ T cells from peripheral blood mononuclear cells, taken before pregnancy. CDR3 amino acids: CASRKGASNQPQHF. DNA of the CDR3: TGTGCCAGCAGGAAGGGGGCCAGCAATCAGCCCCAGCATTTT. Using reference TRBV28 and TRBJ1-5 for the parts outside the CDR3, the full variable domain is DVKVTQSSRYLVKRTGEKVFLECVQDMDHENMFWYRQDPGLGLRLIYFSYDVKMKEKGDIPEGYSVSREKKERFSLILESASTNQTSMYLCASRKGASNQPQHFGDGTRLSIL.